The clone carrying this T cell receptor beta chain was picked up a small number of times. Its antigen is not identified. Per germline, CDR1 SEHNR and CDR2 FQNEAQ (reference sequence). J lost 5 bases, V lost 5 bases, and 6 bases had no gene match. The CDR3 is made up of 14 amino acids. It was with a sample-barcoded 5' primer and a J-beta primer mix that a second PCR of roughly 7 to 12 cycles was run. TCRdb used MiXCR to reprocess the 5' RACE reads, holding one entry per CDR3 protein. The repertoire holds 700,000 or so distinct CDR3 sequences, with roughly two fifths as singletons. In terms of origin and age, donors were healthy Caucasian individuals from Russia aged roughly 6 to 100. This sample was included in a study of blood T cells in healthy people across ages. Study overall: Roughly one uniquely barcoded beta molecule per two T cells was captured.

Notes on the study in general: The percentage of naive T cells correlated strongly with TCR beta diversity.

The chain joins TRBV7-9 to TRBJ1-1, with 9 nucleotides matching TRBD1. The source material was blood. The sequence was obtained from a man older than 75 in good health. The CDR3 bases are TGTGCCAGCAGCCCCCGGACAGGGGAAACTGAAGCTTTCTTT. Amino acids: CASSPRTGETEAFF.